Presented here are 22 T cell receptor delta chains from one specimen sequenced in a study of Vγ9Vδ2 T cells in congenital toxoplasmosis. Template-switch reverse transcription used TRGC- and TRDC-specific primers together in a single tube. The TRGC primer was designed to target TRGC1 and TRGC2 alike. TCRdb re-called the reads with CATT. The repertoire has 900 to 1,000 delta-chain clones, about 17% of them found once; the top ten carry approximately 11%. The sample taken for sequencing was gamma-delta T cells from blood. The receptors stem from a child younger than 10 born to a mother with Toxoplasma gondii infection during pregnancy, either congenitally infected or uninfected (not recorded which).

By proportion, this clone is large. The rearrangement links TRDV2 to TRDJ3; D is unresolved. V lost 6 bases and J lost 3, with 23 bases in between. The CDR3 spans 19 residues. Germline V gives CDR1 GEAIGNYY, CDR2 EKD. The CDR3 spells CACTPVAPSRDWDTRQMFF. The CDR3 DNA reads as TGTGCCTGTACACCCGTAGCTCCGTCCCGCGACTGGGACACCCGACAGATGTTTTTC.

By share of the sample, this clone is large. The V gene is TRDV2, the J gene TRDJ1; 11 positions match TRDD3. CDR1 GEAIGNYY and CDR2 EKD come from the germline V gene. The length of the CDR3 is 18 residues. The trim removed 4 bases at V and 0 bases at J, leaving 12 bases unmatched. The CDR3 loop is CACDLLGDRGGYTDKLIF. The DNA of the CDR3 is TGTGCCTGTGATTTACTGGGGGATAGAGGAGGGTACACCGATAAACTCATCTTT.

Of note for this clone: A read error may be the cause here, since a much bigger clone is one base away. This chain links TRAV29/DV5 with TRDJ1; 13 nucleotides match TRDD3. This CDR3 has 23 amino acids. Germline V gene sequence: CDR1 NSMFDY, CDR2 ISSIKDK. CDR3: CAASVGGRKTGGYAVGVNDKRIF. The CDR3 DNA reads as TGTGCAGCAAGCGTGGGAGGGAGGAAAACTGGGGGATACGCGGTTGGCGTCAACGATAAACGCATCTTT.

This clone has only a few counts. Possible read error: a much larger clone is one base away. This chain joins TRAV38-2/DV8 and TRDJ1; 8 bases agree with TRDD3. Trimming at V came to 2 bases and at J to 4 bases, leaving 22 bases not matched to a gene. This CDR3 contains 20 residues. Germline V lookup: CDR1 TSESDYY, CDR2 QEAYKQQN. CDR3 nucleotide sequence: TGTGCTTATAGGAGTTGCCTTAACTACTGGGGGTTGGTGGCCAACGATAAACTCATCTTT. Protein product: CAYRSCLNYWGLVANDKLIF.

This clone is labeled as medium-sized. This chain connects TRDV2 to TRDJ3; 8 positions match TRDD3. Unmatched junction bases numbered 9, after V lost 3 bases and J lost 0 bases. Germline V gene sequence: CDR1 GEAIGNYY, CDR2 EKD. CDR3 length: 19 residues. The CDR3 DNA reads as TGTGCCTGTGACGGACTACTGGGGGCCAGCTCCTGGGACACCCGACAGATGTTTTTC. Translating gives CACDGLLGASSWDTRQMFF.

In its sample, this clone was seen a few times. A clone one base away is much larger, so this may be a read error. Additional DNA sequences in this sample encode the identical CDR3. The J gene is TRDJ1, the V gene TRDV3; D tentatively fits TRDD2 or TRDD3 (6 bases each). V was cut by 1 base and J by 4 bases, with 40 bases left in between. Per the germline V gene, CDR1 is TVYSNPD and CDR2 is GDNSRS (reference sequence). The CDR3 is 22 amino acids. The DNA for the CDR3 is TGTGCCTTTAACCCTCCTACTCCCACCCGGGATAGGTTCATGCCTTCTTACGATAAACTCATCTTT. Its translation: CAFNPPTPTRDRFMPSYDKLIF.

This clone is classed as large. The rearrangement joins TRDV1 to TRDJ1; 8 bases line up with TRDD3. Germline V CDR1 and CDR2: TSWWSYY, QGS. The trim removed 2 bases at V and 0 bases at J, leaving 5 bases unmatched. The CDR3 runs 16 residues. The CDR3 DNA follows: TGTGCTCTTGGGGAATCCTGGGGGACCCACACCGATAAACTCATCTTT. Its translation: CALGESWGTHTDKLIF.

This clone is labeled as large. The rearrangement joins TRDV2 to TRDJ1; TRDD3 aligns across 8 bases. CDR1 and CDR2 (germline): GEAIGNYY, EKD. Unmatched junction bases numbered 17, after V lost 3 bases and J lost 0 bases. The CDR3 runs to 19 residues. CDR3 nucleotide sequence: TGTGCCTGTGACCCACTGGGGGCCCAAGGGGTCCTGTACACCGATAAACTCATCTTT. Translation gives CACDPLGAQGVLYTDKLIF.

Turning to this clone: A much more abundant neighbour one base away suggests this may be a read error. The chain has TRAV29/DV5 and TRDJ1; 12 nucleotides match TRDD3. The V segment lost 0 bases and the J segment 0 bases; nucleotides outside the gene matches: 9. Per the germline V gene, CDR1 is NSMFDY and CDR2 is ISSIKDK. The CDR3 runs 18 residues. Here the CDR3 reads CAASATGGYTRYTDKLIF. The CDR3 bases are TGTGCAGCAAGCGCGACTGGGGGATACACCCGGTACACCGATAAACTCATCTTT.

Relative to its sample, this clone is medium-sized. This chain connects TRDV2 to TRDJ3, with unresolved D. The CDR3 is 18 amino acids. V was clipped by 0 bases and J by 0 bases, with 11 bases between them. CDR1 GEAIGNYY and CDR2 EKD come from the germline V gene. The CDR3 region is CACDTMVLSSWDTRQMFF. CDR3 nucleotide sequence: TGTGCCTGTGACACCATGGTCCTTAGCTCCTGGGACACCCGACAGATGTTTTTC.

This clone is deemed medium-sized. V is TRDV2 and J is TRDJ3; TRDD3 matches 13 bases. The germline V gene has CDR1 GEAIGNYY and CDR2 EKD. The CDR3 covers 22 residues. The trim removed 3 bases at V and 1 base at J, leaving 14 bases unmatched. The CDR3 region has the DNA TGTGCCTGTGACTCCCTACTGGGGGATACGCTGCCTAAGTCCTGGGACACCCGACAGATGTTTTTC. Translating gives CACDSLLGDTLPKSWDTRQMFF.

This clone was observed once. This may stem from a read error, because a much larger clone lies one nucleotide away. The chain is built from TRDV2 and TRDJ1, with a tentative D call TRDD3 (6 bases). The J gene is absent in TCRdb and was assigned here via DNA matching to germline. There are 15 residues in the CDR3. CDR1 GEAIGNYY and CDR2 EKD come from the germline V gene. The CDR3: CACDTVGGGPDKLIF. The DNA for the CDR3 is TGTGCATGTGACACTGTAGGGGGGGGACCGGATAAACTCATCTTT.

There are a few counts of this clone. The gene calls are TRDV1 and TRDJ1; D gene uncertain. Germline V gene sequence: CDR1 TSWWSYY, CDR2 QGS. Between the trimmed V and J ends, which lost 4 bases and 5 bases, there was a span of 41 bases. The CDR3 totals 23 residues. CDR3 protein: CALGGRAPFRPLKANPKGDKLIF. The CDR3 nucleotides are TGTGCTCTTGGGGGACGGGCGCCCTTTCGCCCCCTGAAAGCGAACCCCAAGGGGGATAAACTCATCTTT.

Concerning this clone: A much larger clone sits a single nucleotide away, making a read error possible. No J gene was called, and the V gene is TRDV1; no check of the table's D call, TRDD3, against the DNA was made. The CDR3 is 23 residues long. In germline, CDR1 is TSWWSYY, CDR2 QGS. Here the CDR3 DNA reads TGTGCTCTTGGGGATACCCCCCCCTCCCGGGGGATACGTGGGTGCGTTGACACCGATAAACGCATCTTT. It translates to CALGDTPPSRGIRGCVDTDKRIF.

The chain recombines TRDV1 with TRDJ1; the match to TRDD3 covers 8 bases. Matching the DNA to germline supplied the J gene, which TCRdb does not give. Germline V CDR1 and CDR2: TSWWSYY, QGS. Trimming removed 5 bases from V and 4 bases from J; junction bases left unmatched: 24. This CDR3 comprises 20 residues. The CDR3 coding sequence is TGTGCTCTTGGGACACCGGGCCCCTACGTGGGATACGGGGGCAGCGATAAACTCATCTTT. It specifies CALGTPGPYVGYGGSDKLIF.

The chain has TRDV2 and TRDJ2; 8 positions agree with TRDD3. Matching the DNA to germline supplied the J gene, which TCRdb does not give. The J segment lost 7 bases and the V segment lost 3 bases, leaving 9 bases of the junction unmatched. Per germline, CDR1 GEAIGNYY and CDR2 EKD. This CDR3 is 15 amino acids long. The CDR3 is CACDPLLGVVAQLFF. The CDR3 DNA is TGTGCCTGTGACCCTTTACTGGGGGTCGTAGCACAACTCTTCTTT.

In its sample, this clone is medium-sized. The J gene is TRDJ3, the V gene TRDV2; 7 bases agree with TRDD3. This CDR3 is 19 amino acids long. J gave up 0 bases and V 1 base, and 8 bases lay outside the gene matches. Germline loops: CDR1 GEAIGNYY, CDR2 EKD. CDR3: CACDTVLGPSSWDTRQMFF. CDR3 DNA: TGTGCCTGTGACACGGTACTGGGGCCGAGCTCCTGGGACACCCGACAGATGTTTTTC.

In its sample, this clone is medium-sized (0.01 to 0.1%). The chain recombines TRDV2 with TRDJ1; 13 bases agree with TRDD3. The V gene's germline CDR1 is GEAIGNYY and CDR2 EKD. V lost 3 bases, J lost 4 bases, and 16 bases stayed unmatched. There are 19 residues in the CDR3. CDR3 DNA: TGTGCCTGTGACTCCCTGACTGGGGGATACGTAGAAACGGTCGATAAACTCATCTTT. Translating gives CACDSLTGGYVETVDKLIF.

This clone rates as large. The chain employs TRDV1 and TRDJ1; TRDD3 aligns across 12 bases. CDR1 and CDR2 from the germline V gene are TSWWSYY and QGS. This CDR3 has 26 residues. V shed 4 bases, J shed 5 bases, and the junction held 38 bases outside the gene matches. CDR3 sequence (DNA): TGTGCTCTTGGGGGCTTTCCGAAGCTTACGGCACCTACCCTAGTTCTTCTGGGGGATACGGCAGATAAACTCATCTTT. This translates into CALGGFPKLTAPTLVLLGDTADKLIF.

In its sample, this clone is medium-sized. This chain joins TRDV2 and TRDJ1, with D perhaps TRDD3 (6 bases). CDR3 size: 15 residues. Trimming took 0 bases from V and 3 from J, leaving 13 bases between them. The germline V gene has CDR1 GEAIGNYY and CDR2 EKD. The CDR3 reads CACDTLGIPPDKLIF. DNA for the CDR3: TGTGCCTGTGACACCCTGGGGATCCCTCCCGATAAACTCATCTTT.

Regarding this clone: A much larger clone lies a single base off, so this may be a read error. The chain uses TRDV2 and TRDJ2; tentatively, D is TRDD3 (6 bases). No J gene is reported in TCRdb; it was inferred here by comparing the DNA with germline. Germline loops: CDR1 GEAIGNYY, CDR2 EKD. The V and J ends lost 2 bases and 12 bases respectively, with 24 bases between them. The CDR3 totals 16 residues. CDR3 DNA: TGTGCCTGTGACAGACTGGGCGGAGACGGCCCGGCCAAACTCTTCTTT. Its protein is CACDRLGGDGPAKLFF.

This clone was seen a few times. A single base is all that separates this from a far larger clone, so a read error is likely. The chain recombines TRDV2 with TRDJ3, with 10 nucleotides matching TRDD3. The CDR3 contains 18 residues. Germline V gene data show CDR1 as GEAIGNYY and CDR2 as EKD. V lost 0 bases to trimming and J lost 2 bases; unmatched junction nucleotides: 3. CDR3 nucleotide sequence: TGTGCCTGTGACACCGTACTGGGGGATCCCTGGGACACCCGACAGATGTTTTTC. Its translation: CACDTVLGDPWDTRQMFF.